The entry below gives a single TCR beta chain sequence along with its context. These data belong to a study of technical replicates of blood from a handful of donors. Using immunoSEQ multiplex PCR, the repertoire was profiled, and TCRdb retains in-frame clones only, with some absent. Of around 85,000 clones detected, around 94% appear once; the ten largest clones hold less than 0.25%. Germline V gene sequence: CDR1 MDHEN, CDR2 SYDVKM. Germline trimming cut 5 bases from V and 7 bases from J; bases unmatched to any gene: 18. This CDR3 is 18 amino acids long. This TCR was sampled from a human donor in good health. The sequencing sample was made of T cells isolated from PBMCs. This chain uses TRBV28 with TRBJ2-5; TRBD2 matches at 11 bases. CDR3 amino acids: CASSPPSLTSGMWGTQYF. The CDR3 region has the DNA TGTGCCAGCAGTCCACCTTCTCTGACTAGCGGGATGTGGGGGACCCAGTACTTC.